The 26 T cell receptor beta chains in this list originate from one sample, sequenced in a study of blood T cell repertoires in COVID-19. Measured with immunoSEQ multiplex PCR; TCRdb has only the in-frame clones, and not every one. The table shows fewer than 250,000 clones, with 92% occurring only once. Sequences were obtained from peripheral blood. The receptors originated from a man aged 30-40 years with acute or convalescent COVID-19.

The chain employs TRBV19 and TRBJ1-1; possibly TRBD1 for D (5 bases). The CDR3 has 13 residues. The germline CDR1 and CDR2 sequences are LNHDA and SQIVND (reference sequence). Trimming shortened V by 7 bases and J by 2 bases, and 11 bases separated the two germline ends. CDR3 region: CASNHDSNTEAFF. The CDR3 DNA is TGTGCCAGTAACCATGACAGCAACACTGAAGCTTTCTTT.

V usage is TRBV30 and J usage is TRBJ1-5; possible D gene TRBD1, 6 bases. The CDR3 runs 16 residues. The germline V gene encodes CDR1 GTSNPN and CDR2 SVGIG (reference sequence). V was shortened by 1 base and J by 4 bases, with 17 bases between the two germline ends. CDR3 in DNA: TGTGCCTGGAGTGCGACCGGGGGGGGCGCAAATCAGCCCCAGCATTTT. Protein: CAWSATGGGANQPQHF.

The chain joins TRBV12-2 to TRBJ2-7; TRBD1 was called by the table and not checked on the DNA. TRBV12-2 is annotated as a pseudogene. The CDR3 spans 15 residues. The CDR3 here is CASRRRQGPTYEQYF. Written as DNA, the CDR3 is TGTGCAAGTCGCCGGAGACAGGGCCCCACCTACGAGCAGTACTTC.

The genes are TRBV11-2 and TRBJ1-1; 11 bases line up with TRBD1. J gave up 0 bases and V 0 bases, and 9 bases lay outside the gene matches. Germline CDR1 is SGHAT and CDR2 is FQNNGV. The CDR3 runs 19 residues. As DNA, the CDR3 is TGTGCCAGCAGCTTAGATCCTAGGACAGGGGGCGTCATGAACACTGAAGCTTTCTTT. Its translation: CASSLDPRTGGVMNTEAFF.

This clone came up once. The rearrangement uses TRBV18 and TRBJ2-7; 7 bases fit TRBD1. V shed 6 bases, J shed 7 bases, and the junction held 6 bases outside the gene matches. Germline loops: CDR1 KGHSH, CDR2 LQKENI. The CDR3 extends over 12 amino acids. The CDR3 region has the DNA TGTGCCAGCTCGCGAGACAGGGAGGAGCAGTACTTC. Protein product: CASSRDREEQYF.

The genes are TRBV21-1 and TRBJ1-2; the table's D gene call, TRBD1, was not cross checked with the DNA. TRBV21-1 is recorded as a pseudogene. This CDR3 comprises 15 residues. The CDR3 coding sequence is TGTGCCAGCAGCAAAAGGGGAATGGACAGCTATGGCTACACCTTC. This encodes CASSKRGMDSYGYTF.

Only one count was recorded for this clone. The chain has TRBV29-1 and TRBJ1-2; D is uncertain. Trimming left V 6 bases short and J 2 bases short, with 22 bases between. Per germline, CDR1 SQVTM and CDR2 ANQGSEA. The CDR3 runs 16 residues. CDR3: CSVTDIEGRSNYGYTF. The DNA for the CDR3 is TGCAGCGTGACCGATATTGAGGGCAGGTCCAACTATGGCTACACCTTC.

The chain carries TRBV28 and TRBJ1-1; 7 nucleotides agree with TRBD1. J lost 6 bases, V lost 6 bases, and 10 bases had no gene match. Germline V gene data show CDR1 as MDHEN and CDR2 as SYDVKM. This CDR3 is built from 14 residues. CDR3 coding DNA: TGTGCCAGCAGCCTTGTAAGGGGGCTTCCTGAAGCTTTCTTT. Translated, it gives CASSLVRGLPEAFF.

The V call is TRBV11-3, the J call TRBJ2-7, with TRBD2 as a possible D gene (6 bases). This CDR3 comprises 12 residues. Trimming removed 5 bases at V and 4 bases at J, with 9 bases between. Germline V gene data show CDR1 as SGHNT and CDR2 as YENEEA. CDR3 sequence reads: CASSPGGYEQYF. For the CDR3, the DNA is TGTGCCAGCAGCCCAGGAGGGTACGAGCAGTACTTC.

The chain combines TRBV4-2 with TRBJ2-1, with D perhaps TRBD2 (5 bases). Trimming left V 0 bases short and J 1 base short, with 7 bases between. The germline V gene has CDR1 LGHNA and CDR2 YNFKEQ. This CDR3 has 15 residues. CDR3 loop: CASSQDRLSYNEQFF. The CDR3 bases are TGTGCCAGCAGCCAAGATAGACTATCCTACAATGAGCAGTTCTTC.

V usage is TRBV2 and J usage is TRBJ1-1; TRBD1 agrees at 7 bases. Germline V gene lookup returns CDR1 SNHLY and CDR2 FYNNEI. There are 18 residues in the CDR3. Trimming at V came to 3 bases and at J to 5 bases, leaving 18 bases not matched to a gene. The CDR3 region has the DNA TGTGCCAGCAGTGACCTTATCAGACAGGGAAGGAGGGCGACTGAAGCTTTCTTT. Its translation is CASSDLIRQGRRATEAFF.

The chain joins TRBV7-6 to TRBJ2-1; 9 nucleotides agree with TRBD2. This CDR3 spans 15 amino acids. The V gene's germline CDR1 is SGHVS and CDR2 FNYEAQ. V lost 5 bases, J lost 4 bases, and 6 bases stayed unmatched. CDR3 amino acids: CASSPLAGEYNEQFF. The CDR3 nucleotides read TGTGCCAGCAGCCCATTAGCGGGAGAGTACAATGAGCAGTTCTTC.

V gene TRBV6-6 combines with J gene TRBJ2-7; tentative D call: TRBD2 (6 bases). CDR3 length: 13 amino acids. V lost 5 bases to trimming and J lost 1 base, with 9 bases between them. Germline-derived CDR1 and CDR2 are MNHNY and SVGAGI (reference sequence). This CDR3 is CASSLGGSYEQYF. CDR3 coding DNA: TGTGCCAGCAGTCTCGGGGGTTCCTACGAGCAGTACTTC.

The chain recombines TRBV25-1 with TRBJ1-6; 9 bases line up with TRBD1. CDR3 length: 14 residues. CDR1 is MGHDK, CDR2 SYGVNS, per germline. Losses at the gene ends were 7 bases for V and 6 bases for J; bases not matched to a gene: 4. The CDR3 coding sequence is TGTGCCAGCAACAGGGGGCGCGTTAATTCACCCCTCCACTTT. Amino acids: CASNRGRVNSPLHF.

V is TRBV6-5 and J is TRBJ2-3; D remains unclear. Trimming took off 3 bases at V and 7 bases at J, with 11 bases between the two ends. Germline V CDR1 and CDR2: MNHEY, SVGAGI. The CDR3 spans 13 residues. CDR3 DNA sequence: TGTGCCAGCAGTTATGTGTCGGGTCATACGCAGTATTTT. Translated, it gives CASSYVSGHTQYF.

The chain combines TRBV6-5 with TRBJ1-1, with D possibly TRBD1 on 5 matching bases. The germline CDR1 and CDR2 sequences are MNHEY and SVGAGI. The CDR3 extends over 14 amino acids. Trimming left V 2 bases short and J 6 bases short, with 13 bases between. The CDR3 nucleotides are TGTGCCAGCAGTTACACAGGTATAGAAGCTGAAGCTTTCTTT. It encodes CASSYTGIEAEAFF.

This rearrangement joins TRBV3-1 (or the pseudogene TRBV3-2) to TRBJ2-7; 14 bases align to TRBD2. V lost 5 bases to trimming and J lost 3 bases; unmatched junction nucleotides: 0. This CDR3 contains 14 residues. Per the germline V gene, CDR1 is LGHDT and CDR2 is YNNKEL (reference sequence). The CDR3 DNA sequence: TGTGCCAGCAGCGGGACTAGCGGGAGCTACGAGCAGTACTTC. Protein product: CASSGTSGSYEQYF.

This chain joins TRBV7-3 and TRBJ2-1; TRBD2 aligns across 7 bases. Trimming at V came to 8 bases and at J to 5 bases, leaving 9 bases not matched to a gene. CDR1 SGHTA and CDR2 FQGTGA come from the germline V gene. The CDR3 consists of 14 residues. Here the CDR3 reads CASSQAGINNEQFF. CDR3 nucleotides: TGTGCCAGCTCCCAAGCGGGGATTAACAATGAGCAGTTCTTC.

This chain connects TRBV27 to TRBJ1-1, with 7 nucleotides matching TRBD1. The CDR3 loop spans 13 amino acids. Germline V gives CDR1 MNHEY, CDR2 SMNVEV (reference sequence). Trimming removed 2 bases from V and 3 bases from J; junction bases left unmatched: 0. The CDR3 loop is CASSLQGDTEAFF. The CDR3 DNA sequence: TGTGCCAGCAGTTTACAGGGGGACACTGAAGCTTTCTTT.

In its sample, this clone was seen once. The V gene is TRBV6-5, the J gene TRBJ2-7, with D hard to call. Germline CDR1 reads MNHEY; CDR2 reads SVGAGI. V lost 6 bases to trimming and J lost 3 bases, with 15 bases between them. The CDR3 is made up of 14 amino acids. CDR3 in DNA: TGTGCCAGCAGATCCGGGTCCCCTATCTACGAGCAGTACTTC. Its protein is CASRSGSPIYEQYF.

The CDR3: CASSLRGPDEKLFF. CDR3 DNA: TGTGCCAGCAGTCTCAGGGGGCCTGATGAAAAACTGTTTTTT. The chain joins TRBV28 to TRBJ1-4, with 8 nucleotides matching TRBD1. J gave up 6 bases and V 5 bases, and 5 bases lay outside the gene matches. Germline V gives CDR1 MDHEN, CDR2 SYDVKM. The CDR3 contains 14 residues. Filled out from reference TRBV28 and TRBJ1-4, the complete variable domain reads DVKVTQSSRYLVKRTGEKVFLECVQDMDHENMFWYRQDPGLGLRLIYFSYDVKMKEKGDIPEGYSVSREKKERFSLILESASTNQTSMYLCASSLRGPDEKLFFGSGTQLSVL.

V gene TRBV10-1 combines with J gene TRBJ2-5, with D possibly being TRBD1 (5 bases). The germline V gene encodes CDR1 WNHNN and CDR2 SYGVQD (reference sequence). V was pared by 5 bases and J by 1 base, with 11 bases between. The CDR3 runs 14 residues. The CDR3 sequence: CASSSGPTQETQYF. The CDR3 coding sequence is TGCGCCAGCAGTTCAGGGCCGACCCAAGAGACCCAGTACTTC.

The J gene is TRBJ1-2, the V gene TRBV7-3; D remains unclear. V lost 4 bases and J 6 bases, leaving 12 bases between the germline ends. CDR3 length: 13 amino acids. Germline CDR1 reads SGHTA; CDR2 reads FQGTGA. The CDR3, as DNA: TGTGCCAGCAGCTCCTATGGCGGCCATGGCTACACCTTC. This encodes CASSSYGGHGYTF.

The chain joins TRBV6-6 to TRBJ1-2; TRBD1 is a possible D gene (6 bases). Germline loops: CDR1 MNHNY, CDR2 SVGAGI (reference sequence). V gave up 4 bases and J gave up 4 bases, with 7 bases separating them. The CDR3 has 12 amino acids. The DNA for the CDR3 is TGTGCCAGCAGTTCAGGGGTCTATGGCTACACCTTC. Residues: CASSSGVYGYTF.

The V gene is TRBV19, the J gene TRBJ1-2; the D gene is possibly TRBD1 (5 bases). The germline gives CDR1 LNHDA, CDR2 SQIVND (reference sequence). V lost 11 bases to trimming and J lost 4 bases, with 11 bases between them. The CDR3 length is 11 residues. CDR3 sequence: CAVGGLYGYTF. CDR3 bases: TGTGCCGTTGGGGGACTCTATGGCTACACCTTC.

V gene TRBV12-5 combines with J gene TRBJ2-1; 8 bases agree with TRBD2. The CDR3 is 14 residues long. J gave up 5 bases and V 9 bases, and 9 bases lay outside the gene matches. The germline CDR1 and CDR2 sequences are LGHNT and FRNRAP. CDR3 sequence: CASTWREVDNEQFF. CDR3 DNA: TGTGCTAGCACTTGGCGGGAGGTGGACAATGAGCAGTTCTTC.